Shown below are 24 T cell receptor beta chains from a single sample sequenced in a study of siplizumab effects on memory and regulatory T cells. Clones were sequenced by immunoSEQ multiplex PCR, and TCRdb holds only the in-frame ones, with some missing. The sample holds 37,000 or so clones, around 92% seen once. Sequenced material: naive CD4+ T cells sorted from blood. The origin of the receptors is a human donor in good health.

This chain uses TRBV18 with TRBJ2-1; 7 bases align to TRBD2. After removal of 4 bases from V and 8 bases from J, the junction contained 8 bases not matched to a gene. Looked up from germline, CDR1 is KGHSH and CDR2 is LQKENI. CDR3 length equals 14 residues. Here the CDR3 reads CASSLLARNYEQFF. The CDR3 bases are TGTGCCAGCTCACTACTAGCGAGGAACTATGAGCAGTTCTTC. Supplemented by reference TRBV18 and TRBJ2-1, the full variable domain reads NAGVMQNPRHLVRRRGQEARLRCSPMKGHSHVYWYRQLPEEGLKFMVYLQKENIIDESGMPKERFSAEFPKEGPSILRIQQVVRGDSAAYFCASSLLARNYEQFFGPGTRLTVL.

This rearrangement joins TRBV29-1 to TRBJ2-7; tentatively, D is TRBD1 (5 bases). Trimming left V 6 bases short and J 3 bases short, with 9 bases between. CDR1 is SQVTM, CDR2 ANQGSEA, per germline. The CDR3 is made up of 11 amino acids. DNA of the CDR3: TGCAGCGTCACGGACAACTACGAGCAGTACTTC. It codes for CSVTDNYEQYF.

This chain connects TRBV18 to TRBJ1-1; no clear D. Trimming removed 3 bases from V and 1 base from J, with 9 bases in between. CDR3 length: 14 residues. From germline, CDR1 is KGHSH and CDR2 LQKENI. The CDR3, as DNA: TGTGCCAGCTCACCTCGACTGGGGAACACTGAAGCTTTCTTT. It codes for CASSPRLGNTEAFF.

The rearrangement uses TRBV5-1 and TRBJ1-5, with D perhaps matching TRBD1 (5 bases). V gave up 0 bases and J gave up 5 bases, with 9 bases separating them. CDR1 SGHRS and CDR2 YFSETQ come from the germline V gene. This CDR3 has 14 amino acids. CDR3 in amino acids: CASSLGQPHQPQHF. CDR3 coding DNA: TGCGCCAGCAGCTTGGGACAGCCCCATCAGCCCCAGCATTTT.

The chain links TRBV5-1 to TRBJ1-2; maybe TRBD1 (6 bases). Trimming removed 0 bases from V and 5 bases from J, with 11 bases in between. Germline V gives CDR1 SGHRS, CDR2 YFSETQ. The CDR3 sequence is 14 residues long. CDR3 region: CASSLAPGAYGYTF. DNA of the CDR3: TGCGCCAGCAGCTTGGCGCCGGGGGCTTATGGCTACACCTTC.

This chain uses TRBV30 with TRBJ2-7; D possibly corresponds to TRBD2 (6 bases). The CDR3 sequence is 15 residues long. The V end was cut by 2 bases, the J end by 0 bases, with 14 bases between. In germline, CDR1 is GTSNPN, CDR2 SVGIG (reference sequence). The CDR3 reads CAWSPHGSPSYEQYF. CDR3 bases: TGTGCCTGGAGTCCTCACGGGAGCCCCTCCTACGAGCAGTACTTC. Full variable domain (outside the CDR3, taken from reference TRBV30 and TRBJ2-7): SQTIHQWPATLVQPVGSPLSLECTVEGTSNPNLYWYRQAAGRGLQLLFYSVGIGQISSEVPQNLSASRPQDRQFILSSKKLLLSDSGFYLCAWSPHGSPSYEQYFGPGTRLTVT.

This chain joins TRBV5-1 and TRBJ2-3; 7 positions agree with TRBD2. Germline V gives CDR1 SGHRS, CDR2 YFSETQ. This CDR3 comprises 14 residues. The V and J ends lost 0 bases and 4 bases, in that order; junction bases with no gene match: 2. CDR3 coding DNA: TGCGCCAGCAGCTTGGGAGGGAGGGCAGATACGCAGTATTTT. Translation gives CASSLGGRADTQYF. Full variable domain (remainder filled in from reference TRBV5-1 and TRBJ2-3): KAGVTQTPRYLIKTRGQQVTLSCSPISGHRSVSWYQQTPGQGLQFLFEYFSETQRNKGNFPGRFSGRQFSNSRSEMNVSTLELGDSALYLCASSLGGRADTQYFGPGTRLTVL.

The V gene is TRBV5-1, the J gene TRBJ1-5; no firm D call. Trimming took off 4 bases at V and 3 bases at J, with 8 bases between the two ends. CDR1 and CDR2 from the germline V gene are SGHRS and YFSETQ. This CDR3 spans 13 amino acids. The CDR3 DNA reads as TGCGCCAGCAGCCTCGGACCCAATCAGCCCCAGCATTTT. Its translation: CASSLGPNQPQHF.

The V gene is TRBV15, the J gene TRBJ2-7; D is tentatively TRBD1 or TRBD2 (5 bases each). CDR1 and CDR2 (germline): LNHNV, YYDKDF (reference sequence). V shed 3 bases and J shed 2 bases, with 17 bases lying between them. CDR3 length equals 16 residues. The CDR3 spells CATSSNLGVAAYEQYF. Here the CDR3 DNA reads TGTGCCACCAGCAGTAACTTGGGGGTAGCCGCCTACGAGCAGTACTTC.

The CDR3 loop is CASSSGTGPYEQYF. CDR3 DNA sequence: TGTGCCAGCAGCTCAGGGACAGGGCCCTACGAGCAGTACTTC. The rearrangement joins TRBV7-3 to TRBJ2-7; 9 bases match TRBD1. Germline values: CDR1 SGHTA, CDR2 FQGTGA. The CDR3 consists of 14 residues. V trimming: 4 bases; J trimming: 2 bases; junction bases outside the gene matches: 3.

The chain's CDR3 is CASSGRGAPEVTQYF. CDR3 sequence (DNA): TGTGCCAGCAGTGGAAGAGGGGCTCCCGAAGTTACGCAGTATTTT. V and J are TRBV2 and TRBJ2-3; either TRBD1 or TRBD2 may fit D (5 bases each). Between the trimmed V and J ends, which lost 4 bases and 8 bases, there was a span of 19 bases. Germline CDR1 and CDR2: SNHLY and FYNNEI. CDR3 length: 15 residues.

The CDR3 sequence is CASSRGTSGNRDTQYF. In DNA form, the CDR3 reads TGTGCCAGTAGTAGGGGGACTAGCGGAAATAGAGATACGCAGTATTTT. The genes are TRBV19 and TRBJ2-3, with 11 nucleotides matching TRBD2. The germline CDR1 and CDR2 sequences are LNHDA and SQIVND (reference sequence). Losses at the gene ends were 4 bases for V and 5 bases for J; bases not matched to a gene: 8. The CDR3 spans 16 residues.

The chain has TRBV7-2 and TRBJ2-5; D gene ambiguous. CDR3 size: 13 residues. Per germline, CDR1 SGHTA and CDR2 FQGNSA. V lost 1 base and J 2 bases, leaving 5 bases between the germline ends. This chain's CDR3 is CASSLVRQETQYF. CDR3 in DNA: TGTGCCAGCAGCTTAGTCAGGCAAGAGACCCAGTACTTC. Looking up the rest from reference TRBV7-2 and TRBJ2-5 gives the full variable domain: GAGVSQSPSNKVTEKGKDVELRCDPISGHTALYWYRQSLGQGLEFLIYFQGNSAPDKSGLPSDRFSAERTGGSVSTLTIQRTQQEDSAVYLCASSLVRQETQYFGPGTRLLVL.

The rearrangement joins TRBV19 to TRBJ2-7; D may be TRBD1 (5 bases). The germline CDR1 and CDR2 sequences are LNHDA and SQIVND (reference sequence). This CDR3 is built from 14 residues. The V end was cut by 3 bases, the J end by 0 bases, with 9 bases between. CDR3: CASSISGFSYEQYF. DNA of the CDR3: TGTGCCAGTAGTATTTCAGGGTTCTCCTACGAGCAGTACTTC.

This sequence joins TRBV12-5 and TRBJ2-5; possible D gene TRBD1, 7 bases. Germline lookup yields CDR1 LGHNT and CDR2 FRNRAP. V was shortened by 1 base and J by 5 bases, with 17 bases between the two germline ends. This CDR3 is 16 amino acids long. The CDR3 loop is CASGLAGDSPWETQYF. The CDR3 DNA follows: TGTGCTAGTGGTTTGGCGGGGGACAGTCCCTGGGAGACCCAGTACTTC.

This rearrangement joins TRBV11-3 to TRBJ2-3, with D possibly called TRBD1 or TRBD2 (6 bases each). Germline CDR1 and CDR2: SGHNT and YENEEA. This CDR3 has 16 amino acids. V lost 0 bases and J 2 bases, leaving 12 bases between the germline ends. Here the CDR3 reads CASSLDSGDFTDTQYF. The CDR3 DNA is TGTGCCAGCAGCTTAGATTCAGGGGACTTCACAGATACGCAGTATTTT.

This clone was detected once. The J gene is TRBJ2-7, the V gene TRBV5-4, with D unresolved. From germline, CDR1 is SGHNT and CDR2 YYREEE (reference sequence). The length of the CDR3 is 15 residues. V shed 1 base and J shed 0 bases, with 11 bases lying between them. The CDR3 reads CASSLSWVNSYEQYF. DNA of the CDR3: TGTGCCAGCAGCTTGTCCTGGGTTAACTCCTACGAGCAGTACTTC.

This clone appeared a single time. The chain links TRBV5-1 to TRBJ1-4, with TRBD1 matching over 7 bases. Germline V CDR1 and CDR2: SGHRS, YFSETQ. The V segment lost 4 bases and the J segment 3 bases; nucleotides outside the gene matches: 6. The length of the CDR3 is 15 residues. The CDR3 reads CASSIWTGPNEKLFF. CDR3 sequence (DNA): TGCGCCAGCAGCATCTGGACAGGTCCTAATGAAAAACTGTTTTTT.

The CDR3, as DNA: TGTGCCAGCAGCTCCCGACTCTCTAGCACAGATACGCAGTATTTT. Residues: CASSSRLSSTDTQYF. V is TRBV5-6 and J is TRBJ2-3; D gene unclear. Germline V lookup: CDR1 SGHDT, CDR2 YYEEEE. The CDR3 length is 15 residues. Between the trimmed V and J ends, which lost 3 bases and 0 bases, there was a span of 11 bases.

The rearrangement uses TRBV10-2 and TRBJ2-7, with D hard to call. The CDR3 runs 12 residues. Germline assignment: CDR1 WSHSY and CDR2 SAAADI. V was shortened by 8 bases and J by 2 bases, with 10 bases between the two germline ends. The CDR3, as DNA: TGCGCCAGCCAAGACGATCCCTACGAGCAGTACTTC. Its translation: CASQDDPYEQYF.

This sequence joins TRBV6-5 and TRBJ2-1, with TRBD1 as a possible D gene (6 bases). The CDR3 extends over 15 amino acids. V was pared by 3 bases and J by 12 bases, with 21 bases between. The germline CDR1 and CDR2 sequences are MNHEY and SVGAGI. The CDR3 coding sequence is TGTGCCAGCAGTTATATGGGCCAGGGGCTCCAATGGCAGTTCTTC. This gives the protein CASSYMGQGLQWQFF.

DNA for the CDR3: TGTGCCAGCAGCAACGCCAGGCGGGGAGGGGGCAATGAGGCCAAAAACATTCAGTACTTC. Amino acid sequence: CASSNARRGGGNEAKNIQYF. The V gene is TRBV21-1, the J gene TRBJ2-4. TRBV21-1 corresponds to a pseudogene. The CDR3 length is 20 residues.

The rearrangement uses TRBV5-4 and TRBJ1-5, with TRBD1 matching over 10 bases. This CDR3 comprises 19 residues. Trimming removed 4 bases from V and 1 base from J; junction bases left unmatched: 14. CDR1 and CDR2 (germline): SGHNT, YYREEE (reference sequence). The CDR3 reads CASSLGGQGGTGSNQPQHF. CDR3 bases: TGTGCCAGCAGCCTGGGCGGACAGGGGGGTACTGGGAGCAATCAGCCCCAGCATTTT.

The V call is TRBV11-2, the J call TRBJ1-5, with D unresolved. The CDR3 has 13 residues. From germline, CDR1 is SGHAT and CDR2 FQNNGV. Trimming left V 1 base short and J 5 bases short, with 6 bases between. In DNA, the CDR3 is TGTGCCAGCAGCTTAGCGGAGGATCAGCCCCAGCATTTT. This sequence encodes CASSLAEDQPQHF.